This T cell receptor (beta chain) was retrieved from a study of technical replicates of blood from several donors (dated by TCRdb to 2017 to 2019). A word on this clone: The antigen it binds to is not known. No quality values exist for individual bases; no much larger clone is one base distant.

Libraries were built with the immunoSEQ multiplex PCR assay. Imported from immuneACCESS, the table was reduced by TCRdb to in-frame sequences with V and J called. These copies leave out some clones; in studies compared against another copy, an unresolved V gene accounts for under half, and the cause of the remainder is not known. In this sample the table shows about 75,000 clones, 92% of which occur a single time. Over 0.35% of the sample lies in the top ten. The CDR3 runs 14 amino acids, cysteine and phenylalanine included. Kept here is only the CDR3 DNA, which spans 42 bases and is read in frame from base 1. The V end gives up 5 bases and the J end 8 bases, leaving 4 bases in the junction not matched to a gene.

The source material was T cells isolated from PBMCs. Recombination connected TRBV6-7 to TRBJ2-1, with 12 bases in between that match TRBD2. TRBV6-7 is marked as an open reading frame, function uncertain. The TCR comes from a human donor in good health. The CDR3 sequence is CASSATSGRDEQFF. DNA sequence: TGTGCCAGCAGTGCGACTAGCGGGAGAGATGAGCAGTTCTTC.